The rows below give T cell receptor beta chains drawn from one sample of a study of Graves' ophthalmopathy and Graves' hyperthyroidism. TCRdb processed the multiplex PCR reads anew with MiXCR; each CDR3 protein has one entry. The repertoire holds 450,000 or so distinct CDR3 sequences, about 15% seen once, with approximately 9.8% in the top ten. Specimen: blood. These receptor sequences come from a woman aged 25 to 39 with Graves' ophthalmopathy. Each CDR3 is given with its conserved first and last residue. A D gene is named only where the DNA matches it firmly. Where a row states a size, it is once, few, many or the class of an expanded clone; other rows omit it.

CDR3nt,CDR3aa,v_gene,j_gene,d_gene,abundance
TGTGCCAGCAGCCCCCTCGGGACCATTAGGTCCGGGGAGCTGTTTTTT,CASSPLGTIRSGELFF,TRBV3-1,TRBJ2-2,.,.
TGTGCCAGCAGCGGGGGATCTCTAACAAAAGAGACCCAGTACTTC,CASSGGSLTKETQYF,TRBV28,TRBJ2-5,.,many
TGTGCCAGCAGTTTTTTTGGGGGCAACACTGAAGCTTTCTTT,CASSFFGGNTEAFF,TRBV12-3/TRBV12-4,TRBJ1-1,.,many
TGTGCCAGCATACTAGGACCTTCGAACACTGAAGCTTTCTTT,CASILGPSNTEAFF,TRBV6-1,TRBJ1-1,.,.
TGTGCCAGCTCACCCTCCGGGAGGACCTACGAGCAGTACTTC,CASSPSGRTYEQYF,TRBV18,TRBJ2-7,TRBD2,many
TGTGCCAGCGACCGGGACTATAGTGAGACCCAGTACTTC,CASDRDYSETQYF,TRBV6-1,TRBJ2-5,TRBD2,many
TGTGCCAGCAGTTTGACCTCAGGGGGCCTAACTGAAGCTTTCTTT,CASSLTSGGLTEAFF,TRBV12-3/TRBV12-4,TRBJ1-1,TRBD1,.
TGTGCCAGCAGTTCCGTTCAGAGTCCGGCTGAAGCTTTCTTT,CASSSVQSPAEAFF,TRBV27,TRBJ1-1,.,many
TGTGCCAGCAGCGTAGATGGGTTAGGGAACACTGAAGCTTTCTTT,CASSVDGLGNTEAFF,TRBV9,TRBJ1-1,.,many
TGTGCCACCAGCAGACCGGGTGGATACGGGGGCCTACTCCAAGAGACCCAGTACTTC,CATSRPGGYGGLLQETQYF,TRBV15,TRBJ2-5,.,many
TGTGCCAGCAGACCAGGGGGGCCTGGCGAGCAGTACTTC,CASRPGGPGEQYF,TRBV28,TRBJ2-7,.,many
TGTGCCAGCAGCAACAGGGATGGCAGCAATCAGCCCCAGCATTTT,CASSNRDGSNQPQHF,TRBV28,TRBJ1-5,.,many
TGTGCCAGCAGCTTTGAAGGCGGGAGCTACGAGCAGTACTTC,CASSFEGGSYEQYF,TRBV11-1,TRBJ2-7,TRBD2,many
TGTGCCAGCAGCGATAGAGGTCAGGTCCGGGGGAACACCATATATTTT,CASSDRGQVRGNTIYF,TRBV7-9,TRBJ1-3,.,many
TGTGCCTGGAGTGAAGGGGGATCAGGAAACACCATATATTTT,CAWSEGGSGNTIYF,TRBV30,TRBJ1-3,.,.
TGTGCCAGCAGTGAAATACTGGCAGAACGTCCGAATCAGCCCCAGCATTTT,CASSEILAERPNQPQHF,TRBV6-1,TRBJ1-5,.,many
TGTGCCAGCAGCCCGGGGACAGGGAATGGCGAGCAGTACTTC,CASSPGTGNGEQYF,TRBV7-3,TRBJ2-7,TRBD1,many
TGTGCCAGCAGCTCCTCGGACAGCCAAAACATTCAGTACTTC,CASSSSDSQNIQYF,TRBV11-2,TRBJ2-4,.,many
TGTGCCAGCACCCTATGGACTCGACTTGGAAACACCATATATTTT,CASTLWTRLGNTIYF,TRBV6-1,TRBJ1-3,.,.
TGTGCCAGCAGTTGGGGGAAGGGGGCCGGGGAGCTGTTTTTT,CASSWGKGAGELFF,TRBV12-3/TRBV12-4,TRBJ2-2,.,many
TGTGCCAGCAGTTTGTCCAGGACCAACACTGAAGCTTTCTTT,CASSLSRTNTEAFF,TRBV27,TRBJ1-1,.,many
TGTGCCAGCACGCGGGAGGGGATAAAGACCCAGTACTTC,CASTREGIKTQYF,TRBV6-1,TRBJ2-5,TRBD2,.
TGTGCCAGTAGTATCTCGGCAGGGGGCAGCTCCTACGAGCAGTACTTC,CASSISAGGSSYEQYF,TRBV19,TRBJ2-7,TRBD1,.
TGTGCCAGCAGTTACTCGGGGACGGTCGAAGCTTTCTTT,CASSYSGTVEAFF,TRBV6-2/TRBV6-3,TRBJ1-1,.,many